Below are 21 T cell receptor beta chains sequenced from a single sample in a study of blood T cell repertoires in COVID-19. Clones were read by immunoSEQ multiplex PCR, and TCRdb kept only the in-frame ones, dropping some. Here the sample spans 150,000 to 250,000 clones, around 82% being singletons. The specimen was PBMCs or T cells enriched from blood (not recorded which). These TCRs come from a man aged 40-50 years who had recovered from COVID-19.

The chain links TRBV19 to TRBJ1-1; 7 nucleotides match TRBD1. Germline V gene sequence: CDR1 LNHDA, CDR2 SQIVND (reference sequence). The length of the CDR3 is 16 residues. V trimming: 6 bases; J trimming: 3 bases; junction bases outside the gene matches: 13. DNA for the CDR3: TGTGCCAGTAGGCCCCTCCAGGGGGATTTGTACACTGAAGCTTTCTTT. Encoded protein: CASRPLQGDLYTEAFF.

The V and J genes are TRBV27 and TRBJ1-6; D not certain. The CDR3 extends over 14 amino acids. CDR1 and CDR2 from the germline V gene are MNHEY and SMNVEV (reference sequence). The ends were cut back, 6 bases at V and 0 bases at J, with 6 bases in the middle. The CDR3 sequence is CASSSSSYNSPLHF. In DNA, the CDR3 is TGTGCCAGCAGCTCTAGCTCCTATAATTCACCCCTCCACTTT.

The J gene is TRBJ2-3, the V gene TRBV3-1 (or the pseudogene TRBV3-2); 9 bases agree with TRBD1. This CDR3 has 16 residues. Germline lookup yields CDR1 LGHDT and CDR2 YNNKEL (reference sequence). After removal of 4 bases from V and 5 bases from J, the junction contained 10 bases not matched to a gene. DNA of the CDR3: TGTGCCAGCAGCCTTCTCCAACAGGGGGCGGTAGATACGCAGTATTTT. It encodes CASSLLQQGAVDTQYF.

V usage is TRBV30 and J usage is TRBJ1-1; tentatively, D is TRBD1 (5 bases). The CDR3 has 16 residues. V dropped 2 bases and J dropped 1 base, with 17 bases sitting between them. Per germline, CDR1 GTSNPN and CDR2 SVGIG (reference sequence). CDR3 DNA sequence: TGTGCCTGGAGTTGGGGGGGGTTTCAGGGGAACACTGAAGCTTTCTTT. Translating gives CAWSWGGFQGNTEAFF. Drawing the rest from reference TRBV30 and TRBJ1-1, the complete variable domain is SQTIHQWPATLVQPVGSPLSLECTVEGTSNPNLYWYRQAAGRGLQLLFYSVGIGQISSEVPQNLSASRPQDRQFILSSKKLLLSDSGFYLCAWSWGGFQGNTEAFFGQGTRLTVV.

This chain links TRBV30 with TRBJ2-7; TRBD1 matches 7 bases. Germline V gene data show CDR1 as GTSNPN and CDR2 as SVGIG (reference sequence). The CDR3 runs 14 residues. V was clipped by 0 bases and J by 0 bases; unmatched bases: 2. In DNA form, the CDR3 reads TGTGCCTGGAGTGTACAGGGGAGCTCCTACGAGCAGTACTTC. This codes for CAWSVQGSSYEQYF.

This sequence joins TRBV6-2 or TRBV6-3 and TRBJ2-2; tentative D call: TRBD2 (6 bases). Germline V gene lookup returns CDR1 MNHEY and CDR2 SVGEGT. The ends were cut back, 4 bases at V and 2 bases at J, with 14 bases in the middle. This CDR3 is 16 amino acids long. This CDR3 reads CASSFGGSYNTGELFF. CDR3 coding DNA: TGTGCCAGCAGTTTTGGAGGGAGCTATAACACCGGGGAGCTGTTTTTT.

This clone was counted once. CDR3 sequence (DNA): TGTGCCAGCAGTTACGGGGGCCTCGGCCGCTCCTACGAGCAGTACTTC. Encoded protein: CASSYGGLGRSYEQYF. The chain couples TRBV6-5 to TRBJ2-7, with D perhaps matching TRBD1 (6 bases). The germline V gene encodes CDR1 MNHEY and CDR2 SVGAGI. The CDR3 has 16 amino acids. The V gene lost 2 bases and the J gene lost 0 bases, with 14 bases spanning the gap.

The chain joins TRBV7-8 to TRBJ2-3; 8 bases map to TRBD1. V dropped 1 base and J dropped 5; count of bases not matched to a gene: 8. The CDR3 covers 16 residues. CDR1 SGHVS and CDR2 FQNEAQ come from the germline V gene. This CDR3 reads CASSLGRGRRLDTQYF. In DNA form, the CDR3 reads TGTGCCAGCAGCTTAGGCAGGGGGCGACGCCTAGATACGCAGTATTTT. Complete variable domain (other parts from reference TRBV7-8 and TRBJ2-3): GAGVSQSPRYKVAKRGQDVALRCDPISGHVSLFWYQQALGQGPEFLTYFQNEAQLDKSGLPSDRFFAERPEGSVSTLKIQRTQQEDSAVYLCASSLGRGRRLDTQYFGPGTRLTVL.

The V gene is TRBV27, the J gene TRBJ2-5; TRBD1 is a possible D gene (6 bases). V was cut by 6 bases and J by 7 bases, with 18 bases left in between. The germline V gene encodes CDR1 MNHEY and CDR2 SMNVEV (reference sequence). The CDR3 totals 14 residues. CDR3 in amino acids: CASSPSTRGSTQYF. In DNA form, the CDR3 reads TGTGCCAGCAGCCCCTCTACCAGGGGTTCGACCCAGTACTTC.

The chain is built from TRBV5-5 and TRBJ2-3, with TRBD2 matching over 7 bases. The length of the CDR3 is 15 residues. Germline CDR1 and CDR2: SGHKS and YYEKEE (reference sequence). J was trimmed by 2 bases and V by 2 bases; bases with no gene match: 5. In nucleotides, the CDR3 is TGTGCCAGCAGCTTATATGAGCGGGACACAGATACGCAGTATTTT. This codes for CASSLYERDTDTQYF.

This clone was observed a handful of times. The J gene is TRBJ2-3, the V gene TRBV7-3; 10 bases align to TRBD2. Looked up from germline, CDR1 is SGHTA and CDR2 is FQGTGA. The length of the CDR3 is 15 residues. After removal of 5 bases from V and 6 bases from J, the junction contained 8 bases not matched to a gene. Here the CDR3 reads CASSGLAASRDTQYF. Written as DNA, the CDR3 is TGTGCCAGCAGCGGACTAGCGGCCTCCCGTGATACGCAGTATTTT. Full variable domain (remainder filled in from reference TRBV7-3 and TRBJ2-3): GAGVSQTPSNKVTEKGKYVELRCDPISGHTALYWYRQSLGQGPEFLIYFQGTGAADDSGLPNDRFFAVRPEGSVSTLKIQRTERGDSAVYLCASSGLAASRDTQYFGPGTRLTVL.

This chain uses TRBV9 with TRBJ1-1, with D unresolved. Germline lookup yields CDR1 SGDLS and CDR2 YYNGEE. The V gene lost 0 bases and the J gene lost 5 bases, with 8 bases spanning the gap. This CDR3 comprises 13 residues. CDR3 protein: CASSVGGKTEAFF. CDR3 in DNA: TGTGCCAGCAGCGTAGGAGGTAAGACTGAAGCTTTCTTT.

CDR3 protein: CASSYGTGDYEQYF. CDR3 bases: TGTGCCAGCAGCTACGGGACAGGGGACTACGAGCAGTACTTC. This chain joins TRBV5-5 and TRBJ2-7; TRBD1 matches at 10 bases. Germline CDR1 is SGHKS and CDR2 is YYEKEE (reference sequence). Unmatched junction bases numbered 3, after V lost 3 bases and J lost 3 bases. CDR3 length: 14 residues. Full variable domain (remainder filled in from reference TRBV5-5 and TRBJ2-7): DAGVTQSPTHLIKTRGQQVTLRCSPISGHKSVSWYQQVLGQGPQFIFQYYEKEERGRGNFPDRFSARQFPNYSSELNVNALLLGDSALYLCASSYGTGDYEQYFGPGTRLTVT.

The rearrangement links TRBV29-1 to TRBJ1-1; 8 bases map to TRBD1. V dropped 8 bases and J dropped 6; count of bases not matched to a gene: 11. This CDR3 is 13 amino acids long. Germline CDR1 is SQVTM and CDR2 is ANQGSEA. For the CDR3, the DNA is TGCAGCATCCTTGGACAGGGAGGACCTGAAGCTTTCTTT. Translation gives CSILGQGGPEAFF.

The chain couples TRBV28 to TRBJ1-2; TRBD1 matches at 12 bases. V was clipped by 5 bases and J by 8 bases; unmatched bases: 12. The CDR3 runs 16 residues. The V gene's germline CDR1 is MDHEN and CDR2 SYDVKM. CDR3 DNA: TGTGCCAGCAGTCCAGGGGGACAGGGGGCCCTCGGGGGCTACACCTTC. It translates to CASSPGGQGALGGYTF.

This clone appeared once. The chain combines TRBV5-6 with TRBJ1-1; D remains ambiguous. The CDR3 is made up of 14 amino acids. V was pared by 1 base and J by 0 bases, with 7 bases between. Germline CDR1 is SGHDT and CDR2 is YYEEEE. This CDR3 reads CASSLPGMNTEAFF. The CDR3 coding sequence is TGTGCCAGCAGCTTGCCAGGAATGAACACTGAAGCTTTCTTT. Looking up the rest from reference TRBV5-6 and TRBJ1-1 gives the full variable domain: DAGVTQSPTHLIKTRGQQVTLRCSPKSGHDTVSWYQQALGQGPQFIFQYYEEEERQRGNFPDRFSGHQFPNYSSELNVNALLLGDSALYLCASSLPGMNTEAFFGQGTRLTVV.

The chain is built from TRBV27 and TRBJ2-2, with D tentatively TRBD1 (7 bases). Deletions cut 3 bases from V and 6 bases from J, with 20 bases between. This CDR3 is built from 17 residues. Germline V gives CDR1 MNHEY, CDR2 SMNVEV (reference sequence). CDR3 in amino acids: CASSFRSGGGAAGELFF. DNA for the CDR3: TGTGCCAGCAGTTTCAGGTCAGGAGGGGGCGCAGCCGGGGAGCTGTTTTTT.

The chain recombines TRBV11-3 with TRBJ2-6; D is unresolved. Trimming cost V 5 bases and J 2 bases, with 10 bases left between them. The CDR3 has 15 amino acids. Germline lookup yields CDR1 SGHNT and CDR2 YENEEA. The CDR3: CASSPGQTGANVLTF. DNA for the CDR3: TGTGCCAGCAGCCCAGGCCAGACTGGGGCCAACGTCCTGACTTTC.

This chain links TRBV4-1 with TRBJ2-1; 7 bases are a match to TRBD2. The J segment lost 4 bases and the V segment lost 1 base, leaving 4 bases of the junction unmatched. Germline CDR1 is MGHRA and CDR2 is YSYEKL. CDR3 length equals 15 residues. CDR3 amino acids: CASSQGSGLYNEQFF. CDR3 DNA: TGCGCCAGCAGCCAAGGGTCGGGACTATACAATGAGCAGTTCTTC.

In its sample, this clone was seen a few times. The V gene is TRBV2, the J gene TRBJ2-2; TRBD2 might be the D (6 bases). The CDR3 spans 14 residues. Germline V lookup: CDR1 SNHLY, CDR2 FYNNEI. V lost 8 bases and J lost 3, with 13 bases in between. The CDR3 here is CASSGLVDTGELFF. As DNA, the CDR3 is TGTGCCAGCTCGGGACTTGTGGACACCGGGGAGCTGTTTTTT. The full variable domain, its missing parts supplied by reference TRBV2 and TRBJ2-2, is EPEVTQTPSHQVTQMGQEVILRCVPISNHLYFYWYRQILGQKVEFLVSFYNNEISEKSEIFDDQFSVERPDGSNFTLKIRSTKLEDSAMYFCASSGLVDTGELFFGEGSRLTVL.

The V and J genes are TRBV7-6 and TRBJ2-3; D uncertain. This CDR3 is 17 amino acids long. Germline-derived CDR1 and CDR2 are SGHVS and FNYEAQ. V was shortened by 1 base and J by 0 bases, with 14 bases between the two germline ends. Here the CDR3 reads CASSLESLSLSTDTQYF. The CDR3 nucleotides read TGTGCCAGCAGCTTAGAAAGTCTATCCCTAAGCACAGATACGCAGTATTTT. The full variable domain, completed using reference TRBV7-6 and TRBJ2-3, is GAGVSQSPRYKVTKRGQDVALRCDPISGHVSLYWYRQALGQGPEFLTYFNYEAQQDKSGLPNDRFSAERPEGSISTLTIQRTEQRDSAMYRCASSLESLSLSTDTQYFGPGTRLTVL.